The next 17 T cell receptor beta chains were all read from a single sample in a study of blood T cell repertoires in COVID-19. Sequencing used immunoSEQ multiplex PCR; TCRdb keeps in-frame clones, though not all of them. The sample comprises 100,000 to 150,000 clones, roughly 84% of which are singletons, and over 1.1% rests with the top ten. The sample was peripheral blood. These TCRs come from a man aged 55 to 70 with acute or convalescent COVID-19.

CDR3 amino acids: CASRGQGWDSPLHF. In nucleotides, the CDR3 is TGTGCCAGCAGAGGACAGGGCTGGGATTCACCCCTCCACTTT. This chain links TRBV5-6 with TRBJ1-6; 8 bases are a match to TRBD1. The junction had 6 bases not matched to a gene; V was cut back by 5 bases and J by 8 bases. Germline CDR1 reads SGHDT; CDR2 reads YYEEEE. This CDR3 region has 14 residues.

V usage is TRBV10-3 and J usage is TRBJ2-2; 8 nucleotides match TRBD2. In germline, CDR1 is ENHRY, CDR2 SYGVKD. V trimming: 8 bases; J trimming: 4 bases; junction bases outside the gene matches: 6. This CDR3 has 14 residues. CDR3 region: CAISQRESTGELFF. CDR3 DNA sequence: TGTGCCATCTCCCAGCGGGAGAGCACCGGGGAGCTGTTTTTT.

The chain recombines TRBV19 with TRBJ1-5, with D perhaps matching TRBD1 (5 bases). The V gene's germline CDR1 is LNHDA and CDR2 SQIVND (reference sequence). Trimming removed 7 bases at V and 5 bases at J, with 12 bases between. The CDR3 is made up of 13 amino acids. The CDR3 loop reads CASTKRGYQPQHF. The CDR3 DNA is TGTGCCAGTACTAAAAGGGGTTATCAGCCCCAGCATTTT.

The chain joins TRBV29-1 to TRBJ1-1, with D unclear. Trimming removed 7 bases from V and 1 base from J, with 10 bases in between. CDR1 and CDR2 (germline): SQVTM, ANQGSEA. The CDR3 length is 12 residues. The CDR3 reads CSALHTNTEAFF. Written as DNA, the CDR3 is TGCAGCGCCCTTCACACGAACACTGAAGCTTTCTTT. Full variable domain (remainder filled in from reference TRBV29-1 and TRBJ1-1): SAVISQKPSRDICQRGTSLTIQCQVDSQVTMMFWYRQQPGQSLTLIATANQGSEATYESGFVIDKFPISRPNLTFSTLTVSNMSPEDSSIYLCSALHTNTEAFFGQGTRLTVV.

The rearrangement links TRBV20-1 to TRBJ2-2; 10 bases match TRBD1. The CDR3 loop spans 16 amino acids. V trimming: 3 bases; J trimming: 3 bases; junction bases outside the gene matches: 7. The germline V gene encodes CDR1 DFQATT and CDR2 SNEGSKA (reference sequence). CDR3 sequence: CSASVGDRGYTGELFF. The CDR3 DNA reads as TGCAGTGCTAGTGTGGGGGACAGGGGATACACCGGGGAGCTGTTTTTT.

The chain joins TRBV18 to TRBJ1-1, with no clear D. The length of the CDR3 is 14 residues. Germline values: CDR1 KGHSH, CDR2 LQKENI. With 2 bases removed from V and 0 bases from J, the gap between germline ends came to 7 bases. CDR3 sequence (DNA): TGTGCCAGCTCACCAAGCACCATGAACACTGAAGCTTTCTTT. It codes for CASSPSTMNTEAFF.

This chain joins TRBV11-2 and TRBJ1-1; 7 nucleotides match TRBD1. Per germline, CDR1 SGHAT and CDR2 FQNNGV. Trimming removed 4 bases from V and 0 bases from J; junction bases left unmatched: 2. This CDR3 is 14 amino acids long. The DNA of the CDR3 is TGTGCCAGCAGCTCGGGACAGATGAACACTGAAGCTTTCTTT. It translates to CASSSGQMNTEAFF.

This rearrangement joins TRBV11-2 to TRBJ2-5; TRBD1 agrees at 9 bases. J lost 5 bases, V lost 4 bases, and 8 bases had no gene match. The CDR3 runs to 15 residues. CDR1 is SGHAT, CDR2 FQNNGV, per germline. Here the CDR3 DNA reads TGTGCCAGCAGCTCCGGACAGGGGCGGGGGGAGACCCAGTACTTC. Its translation: CASSSGQGRGETQYF.

The V call is TRBV5-1, the J call TRBJ1-5; D remains unclear. The length of the CDR3 is 15 residues. Germline assignment: CDR1 SGHRS and CDR2 YFSETQ. V was cut by 1 base and J by 3 bases, with 11 bases left in between. DNA for the CDR3: TGCGCCAGCAGCTTGAATGGGGAGGCCAATCAGCCCCAGCATTTT. Protein: CASSLNGEANQPQHF.

The V gene is TRBV5-4, the J gene TRBJ2-7; a possible D gene is TRBD1 (6 bases). The V end lost 0 bases, the J end lost 0 bases, and 10 bases lay between the germline ends. Germline V gene lookup returns CDR1 SGHNT and CDR2 YYREEE (reference sequence). This CDR3 comprises 15 residues. The CDR3 loop is CASSLGRGGSYEQYF. CDR3 coding DNA: TGTGCCAGCAGCTTGGGCAGGGGCGGCTCCTACGAGCAGTACTTC.

The V and J genes are TRBV6-6 and TRBJ2-1, with D tentatively TRBD2 (6 bases). The CDR3 runs to 13 residues. Trimming removed 6 bases at V and 7 bases at J, with 13 bases between. Per the germline V gene, CDR1 is MNHNY and CDR2 is SVGAGI (reference sequence). The CDR3 sequence is CASSRGTANEQFF. The CDR3 DNA follows: TGTGCCAGCAGCCGCGGGACTGCGAATGAGCAGTTCTTC.

This chain links TRBV19 with TRBJ1-2, with TRBD1 as a possible D gene (6 bases). CDR3 length: 16 amino acids. V dropped 6 bases and J dropped 0 bases, with 17 bases sitting between them. Per the germline V gene, CDR1 is LNHDA and CDR2 is SQIVND (reference sequence). CDR3 in DNA: TGTGCCAGTAGAACGGACAGAGGGATTACTAACTATGGCTACACCTTC. Encoded protein: CASRTDRGITNYGYTF.

This clone was counted ten times or more. J is TRBJ2-2 and V is TRBV6-6, with TRBD1 matching 9 bases. Germline assignment: CDR1 MNHNY and CDR2 SVGAGI (reference sequence). CDR3 length: 20 amino acids. Germline trimming cut 6 bases from V and 4 bases from J; bases unmatched to any gene: 21. CDR3 bases: TGTGCCAGCAGCCGAACCGGGACAGGGTCAAGGGGCCAGGGCACCGGGGAGCTGTTTTTT. Translating gives CASSRTGTGSRGQGTGELFF.

This clone has a single count. The CDR3 region is CASSEQGPKDTQYF. As DNA, the CDR3 is TGTGCCAGCAGTGAGCAGGGGCCTAAGGATACGCAGTATTTT. The chain employs TRBV5-4 and TRBJ2-3; a possible D gene is TRBD1 (6 bases). The CDR3 contains 14 residues. V was clipped by 5 bases and J by 6 bases, with 16 bases between them. Per the germline V gene, CDR1 is SGHNT and CDR2 is YYREEE (reference sequence).

The chain employs TRBV7-6 and TRBJ2-3; 15 bases line up with TRBD2. CDR1 is SGHVS and CDR2 is FNYEAQ in the germline V gene. CDR3 length: 17 residues. V lost 5 bases and J lost 4; bases outside the gene matches: 7. CDR3 sequence reads: CASSDPRTSGRADTQYF. DNA for the CDR3: TGTGCCAGCAGCGATCCCCGGACTAGCGGGAGGGCAGATACGCAGTATTTT.

The chain recombines TRBV7-2 with TRBJ2-7, with a weak D call TRBD2 (7 bases). CDR1 and CDR2 (germline): SGHTA, FQGNSA. V shed 2 bases and J shed 6 bases, with 11 bases lying between them. The CDR3 covers 13 residues. CDR3 DNA: TGTGCCAGCAGCTTATACGGGGGGCCCGAGCAGTACTTC. Its protein is CASSLYGGPEQYF.

The chain has TRBV5-1 and TRBJ1-3; D perhaps matches TRBD1 (6 bases). This CDR3 contains 15 residues. The V gene's germline CDR1 is SGHRS and CDR2 YFSETQ. The V end was cut by 4 bases, the J end by 0 bases, with 11 bases between. As DNA, the CDR3 is TGCGCCAGCAGCCCACAGGGAGACTCTGGAAACACCATATATTTT. It yields the protein CASSPQGDSGNTIYF.